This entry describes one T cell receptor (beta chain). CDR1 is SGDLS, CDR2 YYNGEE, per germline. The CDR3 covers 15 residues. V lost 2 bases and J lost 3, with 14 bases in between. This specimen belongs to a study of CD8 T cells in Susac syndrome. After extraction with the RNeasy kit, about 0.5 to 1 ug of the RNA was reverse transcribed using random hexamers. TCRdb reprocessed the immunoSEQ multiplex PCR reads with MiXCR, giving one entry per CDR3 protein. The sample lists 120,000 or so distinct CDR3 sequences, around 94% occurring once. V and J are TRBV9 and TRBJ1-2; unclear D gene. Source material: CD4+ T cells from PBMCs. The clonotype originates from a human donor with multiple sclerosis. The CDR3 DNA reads TGTGCCAGCAGCGTTACGAACCAGGAGGACTATGGCTACACCTTC. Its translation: CASSVTNQEDYGYTF.